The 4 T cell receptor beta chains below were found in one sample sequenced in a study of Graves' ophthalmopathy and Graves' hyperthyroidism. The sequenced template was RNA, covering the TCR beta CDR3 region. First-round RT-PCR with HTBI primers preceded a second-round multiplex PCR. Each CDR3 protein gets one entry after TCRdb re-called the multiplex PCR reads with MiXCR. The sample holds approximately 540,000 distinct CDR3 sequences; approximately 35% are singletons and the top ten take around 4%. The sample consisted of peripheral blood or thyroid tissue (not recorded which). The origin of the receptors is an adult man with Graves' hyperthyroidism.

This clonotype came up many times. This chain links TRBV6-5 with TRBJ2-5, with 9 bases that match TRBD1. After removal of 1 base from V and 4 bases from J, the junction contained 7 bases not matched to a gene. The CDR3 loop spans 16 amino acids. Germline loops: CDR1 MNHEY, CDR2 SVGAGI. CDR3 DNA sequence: TGTGCCAGCAGTTACTTAACCGGGACAGGGAGAGAGACCCAGTACTTC. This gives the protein CASSYLTGTGRETQYF.

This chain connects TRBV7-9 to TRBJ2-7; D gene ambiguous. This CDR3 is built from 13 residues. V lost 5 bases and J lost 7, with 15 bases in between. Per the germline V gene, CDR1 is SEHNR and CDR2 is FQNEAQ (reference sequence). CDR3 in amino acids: CASSQDRSNEQYF. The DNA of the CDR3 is TGTGCCAGCAGCCAAGACCGCTCAAATGAGCAGTACTTC.

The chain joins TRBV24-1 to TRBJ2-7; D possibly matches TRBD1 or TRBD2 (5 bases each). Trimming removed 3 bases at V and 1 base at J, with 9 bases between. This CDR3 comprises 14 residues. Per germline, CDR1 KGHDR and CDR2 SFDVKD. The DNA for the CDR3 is TGTGCCACCAGTGATCATGGGGGTTCCTACGAGCAGTACTTC. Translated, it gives CATSDHGGSYEQYF.

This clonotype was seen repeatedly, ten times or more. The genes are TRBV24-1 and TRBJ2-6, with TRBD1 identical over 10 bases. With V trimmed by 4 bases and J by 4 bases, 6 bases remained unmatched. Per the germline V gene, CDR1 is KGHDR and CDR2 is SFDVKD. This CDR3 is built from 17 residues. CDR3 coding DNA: TGTGCCACCAGTGACTCGGACAGGGGGGCCGGGGCCAACGTCCTGACTTTC. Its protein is CATSDSDRGAGANVLTF.